These 10 T cell receptor beta chains share one sample of origin, sequenced in a study of cytomegalovirus exposure and HLA in healthy donors. Both 60 Vbeta primers and 13 Jbeta primers went into the PCR. Repertoires were generated with immunoSEQ multiplex PCR, while TCRdb's copy carries only in-frame clones and drops some. The data show 160,000 or so clones, with roughly four fifths seen just once and 1.5% to 1.9% held by the top ten. The sample was PBMCs. The receptors originated from a man in his forties in good health and CMV-seronegative.

This chain connects TRBV28 to TRBJ2-1, with TRBD1 as a possible D gene (6 bases). CDR3 length: 13 amino acids. Trimming pared 8 bases from V and 6 bases from J, leaving 14 bases between. Germline CDR1 and CDR2: MDHEN and SYDVKM. In DNA form, the CDR3 reads TGTGCCAGCTGGGCAGGGGAAAGCAATGAGCAGTTCTTC. Encoded protein: CASWAGESNEQFF.

The chain recombines TRBV6-1 with TRBJ2-7, with 7 bases identical to TRBD2. The CDR3 consists of 15 residues. The V and J ends lost 6 bases and 4 bases, in that order; junction bases with no gene match: 12. Germline V lookup: CDR1 MNHNS, CDR2 SASEGT. As DNA, the CDR3 is TGTGCCAGCAGAACCCCTCGACTAGCATCTTACGAGCAGTACGTC. Its translation is CASRTPRLASYEQYV.

The chain uses TRBV6-6 and TRBJ2-2, with a tentative D call TRBD2 (5 bases). Germline loops: CDR1 MNHNY, CDR2 SVGAGI (reference sequence). This CDR3 comprises 15 residues. V dropped 6 bases and J dropped 5 bases, with 16 bases sitting between them. Here the CDR3 reads CASRAGLSGTGELFF. CDR3 coding DNA: TGTGCCAGCAGGGCAGGACTCAGCGGAACCGGGGAGCTGTTTTTT.

This chain connects TRBV7-6 to TRBJ2-3; 7 bases line up with TRBD2. Trimming cost V 10 bases and J 0 bases; bases outside gene matches: 7. Germline CDR1 SGHVS, CDR2 FNYEAQ. The CDR3 loop spans 14 amino acids. CDR3 DNA sequence: TGTGCCACCGGTGCGGGACTAAGCACAGATACGCAGTATTTT. It codes for CATGAGLSTDTQYF.

The chain has TRBV7-8 and TRBJ2-3, with D possibly matching TRBD1 (6 bases). Between the trimmed V and J ends, which lost 4 bases and 2 bases, there was a span of 22 bases. The V gene's germline CDR1 is SGHVS and CDR2 FQNEAQ. The length of the CDR3 is 18 residues. The CDR3 DNA follows: TGTGCCAGCAGCTCGCCTTCCGGGACATCGTTCGTCACAGATACGCAGTATTTT. Translated: CASSSPSGTSFVTDTQYF.

In its sample, this clone was seen once. The chain combines TRBV18 with TRBJ2-7; 10 bases are a match to TRBD2. The CDR3 consists of 15 residues. CDR1 and CDR2 (germline): KGHSH, LQKENI. The V segment lost 6 bases and the J segment 3 bases; nucleotides outside the gene matches: 8. Here the CDR3 DNA reads TGTGCCAGCTCGGCGAGGACTAGCGGTGACTACGAGCAGTACGTC. Translated, it gives CASSARTSGDYEQYV.

The gene calls are TRBV11-2 and TRBJ2-1, with 9 bases lining up with TRBD2. V lost 3 bases to trimming and J lost 8 bases; unmatched junction nucleotides: 14. Germline CDR1 and CDR2: SGHAT and FQNNGV. This CDR3 is 17 amino acids long. CDR3 sequence reads: CASSFSSGGRAWDEQFF. DNA for the CDR3: TGTGCCAGCAGCTTCTCGTCCGGCGGGAGGGCCTGGGATGAGCAGTTCTTC. The variable domain in full, completed from reference TRBV11-2 and TRBJ2-1, reads EAGVAQSPRYKIIEKRQSVAFWCNPISGHATLYWYQQILGQGPKLLIQFQNNGVVDDSQLPKDRFSAERLKGVDSTLKIQPAKLEDSAVYLCASSFSSGGRAWDEQFFGPGTRLTVL.

J is TRBJ2-3 and V is TRBV15; 8 nucleotides line up with TRBD2. V lost 3 bases and J lost 4; bases outside the gene matches: 12. Germline V CDR1 and CDR2: LNHNV, YYDKDF (reference sequence). This CDR3 has 17 residues. CDR3 region: CATSRDPSGRGADTQYF. Here the CDR3 DNA reads TGTGCCACCAGCAGGGATCCCAGCGGGAGAGGGGCAGATACGCAGTATTTT.

This rearrangement joins TRBV14 to TRBJ1-1; D perhaps matches TRBD1 (5 bases). The length of the CDR3 is 15 residues. Trimming stripped 4 bases from V and 4 bases from J, with 16 bases between. Germline CDR1 is SGHDN and CDR2 is FVKESK. CDR3 residues: CASSPSGGEVTEAFF. CDR3 DNA: TGTGCCAGCAGCCCCTCCGGAGGGGAGGTCACTGAAGCTTTCTTT. The variable domain in full, with the rest retrieved from reference TRBV14 and TRBJ1-1, is EAGVTQFPSHSVIEKGQTVTLRCDPISGHDNLYWYRRVMGKEIKFLLHFVKESKQDESGMPNNRFLAERTGGTYSTLKVQPAELEDSGVYFCASSPSGGEVTEAFFGQGTRLTVV.

The V gene is TRBV30, the J gene TRBJ1-1; 7 bases line up with TRBD1. With 8 bases clipped from V and 0 bases from J, the junction kept 12 bases outside the gene matches. CDR3 length equals 15 residues. Germline V gene sequence: CDR1 GTSNPN, CDR2 SVGIG (reference sequence). In nucleotides, the CDR3 is TGTGCCGGGGGGACAGCTGGCCTCATGAACACTGAAGCTTTCTTT. Its protein product is CAGGTAGLMNTEAFF.